The 4 T cell receptor beta chains below were found in one sample sequenced in a study of shared clonotypes between healthy human individuals. Clones were sequenced by immunoSEQ multiplex PCR, and TCRdb holds only the in-frame ones, with some missing. The sample has some 2.4 million clones, 80% to 95% seen once. Specimen: naive CD4+ T cells from PBMCs. The subset denotes: CD45RA+ positively selected. These receptors were obtained from a man aged 18 to 29 in good health. Some clones in this sample may be carry-over from other donors' samples.

V and J are TRBV15 and TRBJ2-2, with D unresolved. This CDR3 region has 16 residues. Germline-derived CDR1 and CDR2 are LNHNV and YYDKDF (reference sequence). V was cut by 3 bases and J by 7 bases, with 18 bases left in between. CDR3 sequence reads: CATSRGYRQIGGELFF. In nucleotides, the CDR3 is TGTGCCACCAGCAGGGGGTATAGGCAGATAGGCGGGGAGCTGTTTTTT.

This chain uses TRBV5-4 with TRBJ2-1; 7 nucleotides match TRBD2. CDR1 and CDR2 (germline): SGHNT, YYREEE (reference sequence). V was pared by 1 base and J by 7 bases, with 8 bases of the junction left unmatched. This CDR3 contains 15 residues. The CDR3 is CASSLMASGGNEQFF. CDR3 nucleotides: TGTGCCAGCAGCTTGATGGCTAGCGGAGGGAATGAGCAGTTCTTC. Based on the CDR3 plus reference TRBV5-4 and TRBJ2-1, the full variable domain is ETGVTQSPTHLIKTRGQQVTLRCSSQSGHNTVSWYQQALGQGPQFIFQYYREEENGRGNFPPRFSGLQFPNYSSELNVNALELDDSALYLCASSLMASGGNEQFFGPGTRLTVL.

This clone was picked up one time. The chain uses TRBV9 and TRBJ1-2, with 8 bases identical to TRBD1. This CDR3 comprises 14 residues. From germline, CDR1 is SGDLS and CDR2 YYNGEE. Unmatched junction bases numbered 3, after V lost 0 bases and J lost 5 bases. The CDR3, as DNA: TGTGCCAGCAGCGTAGCCACAGGGGGATATGGCTACACCTTC. Amino acids: CASSVATGGYGYTF.

The chain has TRBV7-6 and TRBJ2-3; 11 bases line up with TRBD2. The junction had 9 bases not matched to a gene; V was cut back by 3 bases and J by 1 base. The germline V gene encodes CDR1 SGHVS and CDR2 FNYEAQ. There are 18 residues in the CDR3. The CDR3 nucleotides are TGTGCCAGCAGCTTCCCAATAGCGGGAGGGGCGGGCACAGATACGCAGTATTTT. Its protein product is CASSFPIAGGAGTDTQYF.